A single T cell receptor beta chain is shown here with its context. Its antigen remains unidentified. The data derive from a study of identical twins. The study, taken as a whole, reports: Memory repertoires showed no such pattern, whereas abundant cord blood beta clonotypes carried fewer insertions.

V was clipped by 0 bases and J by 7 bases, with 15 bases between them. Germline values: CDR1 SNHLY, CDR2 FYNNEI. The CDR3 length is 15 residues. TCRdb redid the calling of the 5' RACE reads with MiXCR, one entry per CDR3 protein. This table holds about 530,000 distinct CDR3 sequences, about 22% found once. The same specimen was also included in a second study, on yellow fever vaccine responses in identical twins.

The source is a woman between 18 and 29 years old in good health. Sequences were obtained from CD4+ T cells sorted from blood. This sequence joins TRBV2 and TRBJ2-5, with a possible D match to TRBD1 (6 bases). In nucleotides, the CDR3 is TGTGCCAGCAGTGAAGCTCGCAGCGTAGGGGGGACCCAGTACTTC. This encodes CASSEARSVGGTQYF. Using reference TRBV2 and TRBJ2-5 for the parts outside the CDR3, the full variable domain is EPEVTQTPSHQVTQMGQEVILRCVPISNHLYFYWYRQILGQKVEFLVSFYNNEISEKSEIFDDQFSVERPDGSNFTLKIRSTKLEDSAMYFCASSEARSVGGTQYFGPGTRLLVL.